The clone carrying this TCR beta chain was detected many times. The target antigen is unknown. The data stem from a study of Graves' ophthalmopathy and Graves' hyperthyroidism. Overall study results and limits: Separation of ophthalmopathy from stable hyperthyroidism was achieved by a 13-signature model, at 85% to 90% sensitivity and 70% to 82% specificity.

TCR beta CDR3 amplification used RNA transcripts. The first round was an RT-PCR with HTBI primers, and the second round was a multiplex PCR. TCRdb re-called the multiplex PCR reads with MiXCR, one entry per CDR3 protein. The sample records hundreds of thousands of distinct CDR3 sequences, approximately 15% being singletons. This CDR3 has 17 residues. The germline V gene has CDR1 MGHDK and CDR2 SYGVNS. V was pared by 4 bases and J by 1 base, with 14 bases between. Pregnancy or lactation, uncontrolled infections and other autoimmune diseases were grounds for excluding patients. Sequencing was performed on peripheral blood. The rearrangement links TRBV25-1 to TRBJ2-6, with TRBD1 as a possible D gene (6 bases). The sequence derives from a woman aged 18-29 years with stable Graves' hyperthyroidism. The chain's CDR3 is CASSGGRTGSGANVLTF. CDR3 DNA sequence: TGTGCCAGCAGTGGGGGGAGAACAGGGTCTGGGGCCAACGTCCTGACTTTC.